This TCR beta chain was profiled in a study of cytomegalovirus exposure and HLA in healthy donors. Study-wide findings and caveats: Further analysis, carried out later, found HLA-associated TCR beta chains more clonally expanded than equally common other chains.

This CDR3 region has 15 residues. Germline assignment: CDR1 SGHNT and CDR2 YYREEE (reference sequence). Trimming at V came to 4 bases and at J to 7 bases, leaving 9 bases not matched to a gene. The PCR had 60 Vbeta and 13 Jbeta primers. This table comes from immunoSEQ multiplex PCR, and its TCRdb copy is limited to in-frame clones, with some not included. The table includes approximately 100,000 clones, about 85% detected once. In the case of this clone: The target antigen is unknown.

The sequence was obtained from a man in his forties in good health and CMV-seropositive. Sequenced sample: PBMCs. The rearrangement joins TRBV5-4 to TRBJ1-2; TRBD1 aligns across 11 bases. As DNA, the CDR3 is TGTGCCAGCAGCGCCCCCGGGACAGGGGGGTTTGGCTACACCTTC. The encoded protein is CASSAPGTGGFGYTF.